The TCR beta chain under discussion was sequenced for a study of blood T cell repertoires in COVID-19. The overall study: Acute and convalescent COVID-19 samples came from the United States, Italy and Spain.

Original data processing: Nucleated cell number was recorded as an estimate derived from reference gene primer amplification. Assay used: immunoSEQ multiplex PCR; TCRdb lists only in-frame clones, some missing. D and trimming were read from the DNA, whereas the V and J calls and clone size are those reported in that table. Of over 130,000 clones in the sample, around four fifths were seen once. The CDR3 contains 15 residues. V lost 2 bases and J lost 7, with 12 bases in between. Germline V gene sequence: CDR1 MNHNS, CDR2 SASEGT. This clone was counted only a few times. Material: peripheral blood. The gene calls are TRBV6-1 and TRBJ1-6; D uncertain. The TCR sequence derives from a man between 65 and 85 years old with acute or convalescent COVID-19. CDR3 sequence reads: CASSEMWSGNSPLHF. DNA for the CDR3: TGTGCCAGCAGTGAAATGTGGTCCGGGAATTCACCCCTCCACTTT.